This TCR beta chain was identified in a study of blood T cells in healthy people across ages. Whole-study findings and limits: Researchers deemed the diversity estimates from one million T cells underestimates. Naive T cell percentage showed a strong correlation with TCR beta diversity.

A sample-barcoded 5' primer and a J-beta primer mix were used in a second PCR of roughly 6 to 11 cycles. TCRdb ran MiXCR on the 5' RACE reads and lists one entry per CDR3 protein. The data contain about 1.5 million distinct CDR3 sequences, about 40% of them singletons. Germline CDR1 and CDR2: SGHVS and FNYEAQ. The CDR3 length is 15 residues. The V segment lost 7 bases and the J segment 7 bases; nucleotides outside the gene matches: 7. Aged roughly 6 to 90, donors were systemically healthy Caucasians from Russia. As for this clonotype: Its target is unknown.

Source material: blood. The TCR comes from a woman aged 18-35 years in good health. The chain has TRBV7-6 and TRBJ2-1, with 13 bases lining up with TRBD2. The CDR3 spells CASTRTSGSPNEQFF. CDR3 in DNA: TGTGCCAGCACCCGGACTAGCGGGAGTCCAAATGAGCAGTTCTTC.